This T cell receptor (beta chain) was documented in a study of blood T cell repertoires in COVID-19. Study-level background: Collection of acute and convalescent COVID-19 samples took place in the United States, Italy and Spain. The analysed material was cDNA or gDNA that came from T cells, B-cell-depleted T cells, or PBMCs.

CDR3 length: 13 residues. V shed 6 bases and J shed 4 bases, with 12 bases lying between them. Germline V gene sequence: CDR1 MNHEY, CDR2 SVGAGI. Sequenced by immunoSEQ multiplex PCR; TCRdb stores in-frame clones only, minus some. This table has under 300,000 clones, roughly 88% appearing once. Those enrolled, adults aged roughly 18 to 89 years, came from some 25 US areas. Membership in each cohort depended on participant-reported clinical history. This receptor was obtained from a woman aged 25 to 39 who had recovered from COVID-19. The source material was PBMCs or T cells enriched from blood (not recorded which). The V and J genes are TRBV6-5 and TRBJ2-5; D ambiguous. CDR3 protein: CASSPLVRETQYF. CDR3 nucleotides: TGTGCCAGCAGCCCCTTAGTAAGAGAGACCCAGTACTTC.